This TCR beta chain emerged from a study of shared clonotypes between healthy human individuals. Study observations and caveats: On the whole, naive subsets had larger estimated richness than memory subsets had.

Germline V gene lookup returns CDR1 SEHNR and CDR2 FQNEAQ (reference sequence). The CDR3 is made up of 15 amino acids. Trimming removed 2 bases at V and 3 bases at J, with 14 bases between. Concerning this clone: What it binds is unknown.

Template for every sorted-subset replicate PCR totaled around 200 ng DNA, some 30,000 T cell genomes. Per the authors' pipeline: Filtering differed for immunoSEQ, which gave only junction sequences without quality scores. The data were produced by immunoSEQ multiplex PCR, yet TCRdb's version contains in-frame clones alone and is incomplete. Clonal size and the V and J genes are those of that table, whereas D and trimming came from the DNA. In the table there are about 330,000 clones, around 67% of which are singletons. In the CD4+ fraction, cells were divided into CD45RA+ naive and CD45RA-negative memory subsets.

The TCR comes from a young man in good health. The chain combines TRBV7-9 with TRBJ2-7; the D is unclear. The specimen was memory CD4+ T cells sorted from blood. Noted subset: CD45RA-negative fraction. Here the CDR3 DNA reads TGTGCCAGCAGCTTACCCAGAGCCGGAAGCTACGAGCAGTACTTC. Translated: CASSLPRAGSYEQYF.